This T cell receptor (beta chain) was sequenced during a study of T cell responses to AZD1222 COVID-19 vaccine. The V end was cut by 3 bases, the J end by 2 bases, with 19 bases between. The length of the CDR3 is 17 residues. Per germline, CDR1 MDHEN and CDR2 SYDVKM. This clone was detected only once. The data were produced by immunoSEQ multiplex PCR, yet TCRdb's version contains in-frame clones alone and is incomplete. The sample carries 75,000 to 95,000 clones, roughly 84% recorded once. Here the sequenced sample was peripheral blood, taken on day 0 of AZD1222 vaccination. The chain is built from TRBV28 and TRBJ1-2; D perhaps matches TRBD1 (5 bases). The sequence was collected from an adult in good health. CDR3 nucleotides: TGTGCCAGCAGTTTGGACACGATTGCGCCTGGGAACTATGGCTACACCTTC. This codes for CASSLDTIAPGNYGYTF.